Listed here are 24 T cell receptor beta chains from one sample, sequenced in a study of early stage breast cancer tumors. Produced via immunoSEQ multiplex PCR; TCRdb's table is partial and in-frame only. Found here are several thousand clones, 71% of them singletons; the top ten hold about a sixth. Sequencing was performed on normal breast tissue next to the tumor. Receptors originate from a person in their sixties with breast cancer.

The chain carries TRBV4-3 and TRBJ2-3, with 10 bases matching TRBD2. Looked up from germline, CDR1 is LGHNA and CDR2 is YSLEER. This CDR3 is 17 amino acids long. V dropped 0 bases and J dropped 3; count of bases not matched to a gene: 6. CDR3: CASSQDLAGVGTDTQYF. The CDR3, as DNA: TGCGCCAGCAGCCAAGATCTAGCGGGAGTTGGGACAGATACGCAGTATTTT.

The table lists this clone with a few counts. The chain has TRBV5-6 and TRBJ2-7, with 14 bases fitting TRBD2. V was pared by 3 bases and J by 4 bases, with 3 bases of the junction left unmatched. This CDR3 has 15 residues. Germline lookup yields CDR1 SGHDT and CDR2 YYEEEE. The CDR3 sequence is CASSWGLAGVYEQYF. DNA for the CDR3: TGTGCCAGCAGCTGGGGACTAGCGGGAGTTTACGAGCAGTACTTC.

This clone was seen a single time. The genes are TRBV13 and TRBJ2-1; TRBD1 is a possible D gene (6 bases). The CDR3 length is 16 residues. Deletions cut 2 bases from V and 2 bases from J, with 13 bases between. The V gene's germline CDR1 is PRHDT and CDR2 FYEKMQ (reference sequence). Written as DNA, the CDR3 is TGTGCCAGCAGCTTATTGCGAGACAGGACCTACAATGAGCAGTTCTTC. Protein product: CASSLLRDRTYNEQFF.

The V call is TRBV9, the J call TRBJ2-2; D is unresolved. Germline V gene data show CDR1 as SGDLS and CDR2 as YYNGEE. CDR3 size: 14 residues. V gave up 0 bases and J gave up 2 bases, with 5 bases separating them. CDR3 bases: TGTGCCAGCAGCGTAGGCGGCAACACCGGGGAGCTGTTTTTT. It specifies CASSVGGNTGELFF.

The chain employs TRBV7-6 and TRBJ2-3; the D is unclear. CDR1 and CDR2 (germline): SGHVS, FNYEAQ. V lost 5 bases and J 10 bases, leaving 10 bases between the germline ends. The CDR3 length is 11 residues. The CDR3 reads CASSDKSSQYF. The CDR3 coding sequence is TGTGCCAGCAGCGACAAGAGTTCGCAGTATTTT.

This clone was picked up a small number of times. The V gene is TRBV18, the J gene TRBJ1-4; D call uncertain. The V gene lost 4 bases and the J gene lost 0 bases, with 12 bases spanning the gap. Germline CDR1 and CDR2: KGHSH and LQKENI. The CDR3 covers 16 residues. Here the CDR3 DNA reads TGTGCCAGCTCACTGTCGCGGGAGGCAACTAATGAAAAACTGTTTTTT. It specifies CASSLSREATNEKLFF.

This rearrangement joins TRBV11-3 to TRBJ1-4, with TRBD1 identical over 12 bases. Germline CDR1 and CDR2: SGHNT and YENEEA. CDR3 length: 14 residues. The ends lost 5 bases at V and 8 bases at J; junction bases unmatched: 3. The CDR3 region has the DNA TGTGCCAGCAGCCGGGACAGGGGGCGAGAAAAACTGTTTTTT. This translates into CASSRDRGREKLFF.

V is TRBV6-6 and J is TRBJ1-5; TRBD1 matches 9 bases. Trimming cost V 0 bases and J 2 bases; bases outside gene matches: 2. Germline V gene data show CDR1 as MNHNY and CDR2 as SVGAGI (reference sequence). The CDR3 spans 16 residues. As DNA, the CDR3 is TGTGCCAGCAGTTACTCGCGGACAGGGGGCAATCAGCCCCAGCATTTT. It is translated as CASSYSRTGGNQPQHF.

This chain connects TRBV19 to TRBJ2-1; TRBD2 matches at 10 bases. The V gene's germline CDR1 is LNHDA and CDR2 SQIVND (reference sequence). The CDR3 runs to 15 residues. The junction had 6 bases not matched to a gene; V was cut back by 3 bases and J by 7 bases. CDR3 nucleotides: TGTGCCAGTAGTATGGTACCTAGCGGGAGTAATGAGCAGTTCTTC. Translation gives CASSMVPSGSNEQFF.

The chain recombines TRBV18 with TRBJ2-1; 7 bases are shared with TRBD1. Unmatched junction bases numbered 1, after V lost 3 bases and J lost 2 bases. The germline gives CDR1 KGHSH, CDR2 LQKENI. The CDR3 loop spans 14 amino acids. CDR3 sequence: CASSPQGAYNEQFF. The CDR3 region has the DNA TGTGCCAGCTCACCCCAGGGGGCCTACAATGAGCAGTTCTTC.

The CDR3 sequence: CASSPIQGAAPGYTF. As DNA, the CDR3 is TGTGCCAGCAGCCCTATACAGGGGGCCGCCCCTGGCTACACCTTC. This chain uses TRBV7-9 with TRBJ1-2; TRBD1 matches 9 bases. The CDR3 spans 15 residues. The V gene end was trimmed by 5 bases and the J gene end by 7 bases; junction bases not matched to a gene: 11. Looked up from germline, CDR1 is SEHNR and CDR2 is FQNEAQ (reference sequence).

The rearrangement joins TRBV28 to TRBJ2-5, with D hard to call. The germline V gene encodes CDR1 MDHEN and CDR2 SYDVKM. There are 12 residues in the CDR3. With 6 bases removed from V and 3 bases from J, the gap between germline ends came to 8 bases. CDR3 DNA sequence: TGTGCCAGCAGCCCACCTAAAGAGACCCAGTACTTC. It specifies CASSPPKETQYF.

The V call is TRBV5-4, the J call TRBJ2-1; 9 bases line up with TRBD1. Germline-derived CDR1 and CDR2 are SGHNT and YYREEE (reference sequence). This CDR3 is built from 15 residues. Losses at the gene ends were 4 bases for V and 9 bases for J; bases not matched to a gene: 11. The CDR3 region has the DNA TGTGCCAGCAGCACCTCCGGGACAGGGCTTGGTGAGCAGTTCTTC. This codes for CASSTSGTGLGEQFF.

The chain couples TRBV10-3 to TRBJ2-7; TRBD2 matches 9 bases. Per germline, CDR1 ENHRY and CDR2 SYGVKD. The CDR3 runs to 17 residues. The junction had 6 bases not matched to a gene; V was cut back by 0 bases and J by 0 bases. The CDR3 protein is CAISESPLSGSSYEQYF. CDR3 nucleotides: TGTGCCATCAGTGAGTCCCCACTTAGCGGGAGCTCCTACGAGCAGTACTTC.

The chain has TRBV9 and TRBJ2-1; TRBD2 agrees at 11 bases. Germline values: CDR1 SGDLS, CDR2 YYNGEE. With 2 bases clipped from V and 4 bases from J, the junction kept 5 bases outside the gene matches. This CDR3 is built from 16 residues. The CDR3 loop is CASSVLTSGKYNEQFF. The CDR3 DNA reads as TGTGCCAGCAGCGTGCTGACTAGCGGGAAATACAATGAGCAGTTCTTC. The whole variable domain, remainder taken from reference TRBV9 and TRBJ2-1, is DSGVTQTPKHLITATGQRVTLRCSPRSGDLSVYWYQQSLDQGLQFLIQYYNGEERAKGNILERFSAQQFPDLHSELNLSSLELGDSALYFCASSVLTSGKYNEQFFGPGTRLTVL.

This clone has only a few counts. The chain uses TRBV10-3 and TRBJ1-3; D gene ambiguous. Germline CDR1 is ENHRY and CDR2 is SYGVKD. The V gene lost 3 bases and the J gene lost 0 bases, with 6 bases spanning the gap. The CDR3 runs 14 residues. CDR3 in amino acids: CAISETSSGNTIYF. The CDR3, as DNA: TGTGCCATCAGTGAAACGAGCTCTGGAAACACCATATATTTT.

CDR3 residues: CASSLQGAGQPQHF. CDR3 DNA: TGTGCCAGCAGCTTACAGGGGGCGGGTCAGCCCCAGCATTTT. This chain joins TRBV5-4 and TRBJ1-5; 9 bases align to TRBD1. CDR1 is SGHNT, CDR2 YYREEE, per germline (reference sequence). Germline trimming cut 2 bases from V and 6 bases from J; bases unmatched to any gene: 3. This CDR3 region has 14 residues.

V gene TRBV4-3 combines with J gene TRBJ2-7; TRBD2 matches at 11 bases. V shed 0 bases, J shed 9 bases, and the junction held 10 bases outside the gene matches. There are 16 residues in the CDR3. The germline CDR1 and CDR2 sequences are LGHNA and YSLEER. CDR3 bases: TGCGCCAGCAGCCAAGATTTGACTAGCGGGGAAGCGCGGCAGTACTTC. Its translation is CASSQDLTSGEARQYF.

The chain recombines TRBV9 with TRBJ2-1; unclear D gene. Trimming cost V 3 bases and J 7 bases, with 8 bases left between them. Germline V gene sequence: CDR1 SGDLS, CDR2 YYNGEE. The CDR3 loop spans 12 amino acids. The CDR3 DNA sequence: TGTGCCAGCAGCGCCCTTCGGAATGAGCAGTTCTTC. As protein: CASSALRNEQFF. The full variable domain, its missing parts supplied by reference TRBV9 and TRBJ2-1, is DSGVTQTPKHLITATGQRVTLRCSPRSGDLSVYWYQQSLDQGLQFLIQYYNGEERAKGNILERFSAQQFPDLHSELNLSSLELGDSALYFCASSALRNEQFFGPGTRLTVL.

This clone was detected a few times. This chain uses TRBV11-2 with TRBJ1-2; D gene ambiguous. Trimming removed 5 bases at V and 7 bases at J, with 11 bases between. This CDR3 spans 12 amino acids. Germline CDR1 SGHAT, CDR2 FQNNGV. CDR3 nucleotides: TGTGCCAGCAGCCAGCGGCTGGGTGGCTACACCTTC. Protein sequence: CASSQRLGGYTF.

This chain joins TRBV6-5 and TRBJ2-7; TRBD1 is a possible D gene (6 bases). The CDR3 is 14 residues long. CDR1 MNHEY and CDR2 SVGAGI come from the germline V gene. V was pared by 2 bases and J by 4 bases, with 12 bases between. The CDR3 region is CASSYMGHNYEQYF. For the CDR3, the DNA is TGTGCCAGCAGTTACATGGGACACAATTACGAGCAGTACTTC.

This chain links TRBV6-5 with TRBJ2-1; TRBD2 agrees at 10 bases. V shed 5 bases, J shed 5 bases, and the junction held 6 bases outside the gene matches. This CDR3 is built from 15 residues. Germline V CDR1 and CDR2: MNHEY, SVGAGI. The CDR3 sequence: CASSRTSGRDNEQFF. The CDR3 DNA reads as TGTGCCAGCAGTCGGACTAGCGGCCGTGACAATGAGCAGTTCTTC.

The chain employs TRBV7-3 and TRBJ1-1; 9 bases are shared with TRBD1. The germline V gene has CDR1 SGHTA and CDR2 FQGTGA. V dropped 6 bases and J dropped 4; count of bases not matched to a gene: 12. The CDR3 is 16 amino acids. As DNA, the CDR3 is TGTGCCAGCAGTTTATCAAGGACAGGGGTTATCACTGAAGCTTTCTTT. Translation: CASSLSRTGVITEAFF.

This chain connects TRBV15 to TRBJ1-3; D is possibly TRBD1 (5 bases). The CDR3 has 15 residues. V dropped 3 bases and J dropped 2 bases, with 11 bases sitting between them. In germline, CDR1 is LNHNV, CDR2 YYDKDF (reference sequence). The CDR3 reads CATSRGTFAGNTIYF. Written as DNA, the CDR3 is TGTGCCACCAGCAGGGGGACTTTCGCTGGAAACACCATATATTTT.